The source of this T cell receptor beta chain is a study of response to subunit inactivated influenza vaccine. Each CDR3 protein gets one entry after TCRdb re-called the RT-PCR reads with MiXCR. The table lists about 540,000 distinct CDR3 sequences, approximately 24% of them singletons, with around 2.8% in the top ten. This clonotype was seen a handful of times. These data were also reused for a study on T cells expressing NK-cell markers. According to that study: 5'RACE template switching with UMIs produced the TCR beta cDNA. Among the eight sequenced donors, seven tested HCMV-seropositive and one tested seronegative. About 1.0-7.5% of CD8+ T cells in six or seven donors belonged to dominant NKG2C+ clonotypes. Clarity on HCMV specificity was lacking for the expanded NKG2C+ T cell clones.

The TCR was taken from a man aged 50 to 59 who received an inactivated influenza vaccine. Sequences were derived from CD4+ T cells sorted from PBMCs, sampled less than 13 days after vaccination.

The CDR3 is CASSRRRNEQFF. The CDR3 nucleotides are TGTGCCAGCAGCCGGAGAAGGAATGAGCAGTTCTTC. V usage is TRBV7-2 and J usage is TRBJ2-1, with D uncertain. V lost 5 bases and J lost 7, with 9 bases in between. Germline assignment: CDR1 SGHTA and CDR2 FQGNSA. This CDR3 has 12 residues.